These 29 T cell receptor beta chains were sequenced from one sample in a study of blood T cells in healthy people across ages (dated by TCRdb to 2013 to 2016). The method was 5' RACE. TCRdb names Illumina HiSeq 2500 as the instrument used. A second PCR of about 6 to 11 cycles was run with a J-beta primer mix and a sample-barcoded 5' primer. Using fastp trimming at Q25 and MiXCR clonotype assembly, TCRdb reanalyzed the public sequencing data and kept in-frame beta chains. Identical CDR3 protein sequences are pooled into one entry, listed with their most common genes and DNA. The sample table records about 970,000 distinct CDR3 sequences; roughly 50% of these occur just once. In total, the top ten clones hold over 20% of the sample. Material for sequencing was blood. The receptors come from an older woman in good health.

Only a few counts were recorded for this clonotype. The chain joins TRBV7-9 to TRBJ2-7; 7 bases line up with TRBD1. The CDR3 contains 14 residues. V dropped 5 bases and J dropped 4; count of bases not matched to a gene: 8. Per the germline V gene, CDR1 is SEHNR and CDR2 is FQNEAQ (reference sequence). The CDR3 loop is CASSPQGRRYEQYF. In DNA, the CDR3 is TGTGCCAGCAGCCCACAGGGGCGACGTTACGAGCAGTACTTC.

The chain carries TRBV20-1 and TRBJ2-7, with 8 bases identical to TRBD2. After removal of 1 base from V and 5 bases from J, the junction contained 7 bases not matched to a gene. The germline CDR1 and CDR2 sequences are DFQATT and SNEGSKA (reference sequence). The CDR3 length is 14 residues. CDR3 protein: CSARVGTSFHEQYF. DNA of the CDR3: TGCAGTGCTAGAGTGGGGACTAGTTTCCACGAGCAGTACTTC.

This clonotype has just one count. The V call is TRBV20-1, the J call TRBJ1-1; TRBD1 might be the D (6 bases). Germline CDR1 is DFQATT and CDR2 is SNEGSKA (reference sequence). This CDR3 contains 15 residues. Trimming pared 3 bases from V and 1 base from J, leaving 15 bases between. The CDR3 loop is CSARTGTTPNTEAFF. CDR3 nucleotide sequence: TGCAGTGCTAGGACAGGCACCACCCCGAACACTGAAGCTTTCTTT.

DNA of the CDR3: TGTGCCAGCAGCGCAGGGGGGAGTCTCGGCGGGGAGCTGTTTTTT. Its translation is CASSAGGSLGGELFF. The J gene is TRBJ2-2, the V gene TRBV9; D is possibly TRBD1 (7 bases). This CDR3 is 15 amino acids long. The germline CDR1 and CDR2 sequences are SGDLS and YYNGEE. V lost 3 bases to trimming and J lost 7 bases, with 16 bases between them.

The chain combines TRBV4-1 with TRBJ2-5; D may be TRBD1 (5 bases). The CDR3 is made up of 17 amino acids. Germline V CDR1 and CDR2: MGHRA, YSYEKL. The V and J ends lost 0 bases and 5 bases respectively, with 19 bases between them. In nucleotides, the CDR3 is TGCGCCAGCAGCCAAGATCCCAGGGTGGGGTACAATGAGACCCAGTACTTC. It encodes CASSQDPRVGYNETQYF.

The CDR3 DNA is TGCAGCGCGGGCGGAACGGCTGACAATGAGCAGTTCTTC. Its protein product is CSAGGTADNEQFF. This chain links TRBV20-1 with TRBJ2-7, with D possibly TRBD2 on 5 matching bases. The DNA end is more similar to TRBJ2-1, so the J call may be wrong. There are 13 residues in the CDR3. CDR1 is DFQATT and CDR2 is SNEGSKA in the germline V gene (reference sequence).

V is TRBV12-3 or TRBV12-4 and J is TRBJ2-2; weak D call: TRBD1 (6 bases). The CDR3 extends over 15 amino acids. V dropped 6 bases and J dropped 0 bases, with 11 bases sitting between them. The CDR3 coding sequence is TGTGCCAGCAGGACGGGACACTCGAACACCGGGGAGCTGTTTTTT. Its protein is CASRTGHSNTGELFF.

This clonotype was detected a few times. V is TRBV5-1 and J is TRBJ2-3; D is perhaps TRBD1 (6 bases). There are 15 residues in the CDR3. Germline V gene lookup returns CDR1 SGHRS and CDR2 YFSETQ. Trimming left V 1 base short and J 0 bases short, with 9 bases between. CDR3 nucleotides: TGCGCCAGCAGCTTGTTACAGGGAAGCACAGATACGCAGTATTTT. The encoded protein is CASSLLQGSTDTQYF.

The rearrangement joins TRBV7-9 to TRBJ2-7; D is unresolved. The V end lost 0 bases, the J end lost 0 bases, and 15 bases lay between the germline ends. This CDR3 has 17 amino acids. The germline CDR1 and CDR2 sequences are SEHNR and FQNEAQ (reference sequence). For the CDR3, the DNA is TGTGCCAGCAGCTTAGCGAAGGGCCGTAAGAGCTCCTACGAGCAGTACTTC. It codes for CASSLAKGRKSSYEQYF.

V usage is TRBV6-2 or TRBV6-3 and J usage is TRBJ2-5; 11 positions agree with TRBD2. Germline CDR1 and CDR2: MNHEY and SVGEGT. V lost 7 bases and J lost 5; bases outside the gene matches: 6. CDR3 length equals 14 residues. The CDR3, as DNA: TGTGCCAGCAAACTAGCGGGAGATTTTGAGACCCAGTACTTC. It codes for CASKLAGDFETQYF.

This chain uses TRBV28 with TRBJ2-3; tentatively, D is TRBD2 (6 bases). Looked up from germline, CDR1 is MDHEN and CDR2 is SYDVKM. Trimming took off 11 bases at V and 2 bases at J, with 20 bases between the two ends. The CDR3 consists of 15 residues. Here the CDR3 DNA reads TGTGCCGCAGCACCTGGGACTCGAAACACAGATACGCAGTATTTT. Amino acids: CAAAPGTRNTDTQYF.

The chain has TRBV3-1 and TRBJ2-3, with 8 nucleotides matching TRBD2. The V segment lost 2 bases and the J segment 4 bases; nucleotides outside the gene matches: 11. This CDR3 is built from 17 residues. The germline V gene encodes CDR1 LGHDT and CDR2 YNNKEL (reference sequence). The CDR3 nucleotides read TGTGCCAGCAGCCAAACTCTGCGCGGGAGGAGCGCAGATACGCAGTATTTT. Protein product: CASSQTLRGRSADTQYF.

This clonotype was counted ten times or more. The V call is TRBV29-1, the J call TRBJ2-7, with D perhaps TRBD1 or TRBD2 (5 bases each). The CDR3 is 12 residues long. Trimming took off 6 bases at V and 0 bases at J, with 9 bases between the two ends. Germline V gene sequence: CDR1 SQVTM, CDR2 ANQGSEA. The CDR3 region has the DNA TGCAGCGTCGCAGGGAGCTCCTACGAGCAGTACTTC. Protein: CSVAGSSYEQYF.

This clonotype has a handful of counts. The CDR3 DNA reads TGTGCCAGCAGCCAGACGCAGGGGGCTACGCAGTATTTT. The encoded protein is CASSQTQGATQYF. The V gene is TRBV27, the J gene TRBJ2-3; 8 bases match TRBD1. CDR1 and CDR2 (germline): MNHEY, SMNVEV (reference sequence). The CDR3 is 13 amino acids. V lost 6 bases, J lost 8 bases, and 7 bases stayed unmatched.

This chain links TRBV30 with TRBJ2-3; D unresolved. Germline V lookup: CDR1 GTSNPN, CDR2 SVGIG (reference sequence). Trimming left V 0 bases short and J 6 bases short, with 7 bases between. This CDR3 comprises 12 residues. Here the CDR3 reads CAWSVHMDTQYF. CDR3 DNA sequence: TGTGCCTGGAGTGTACATATGGATACGCAGTATTTT.

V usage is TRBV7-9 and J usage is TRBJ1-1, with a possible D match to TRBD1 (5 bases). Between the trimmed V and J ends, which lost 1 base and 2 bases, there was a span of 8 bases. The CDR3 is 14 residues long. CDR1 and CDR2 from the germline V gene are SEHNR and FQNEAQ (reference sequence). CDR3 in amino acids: CASSLDRFNTEAFF. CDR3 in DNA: TGTGCCAGCAGCTTAGACAGGTTTAACACTGAAGCTTTCTTT.

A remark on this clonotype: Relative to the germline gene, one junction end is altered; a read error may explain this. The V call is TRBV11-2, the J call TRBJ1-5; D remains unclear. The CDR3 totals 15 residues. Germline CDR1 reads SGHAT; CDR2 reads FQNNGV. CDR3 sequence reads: CASSFRGYSDQPQHF. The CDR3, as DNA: TGTGCCAGCAGCTTTCGCGGGTATAGCGATCAGCCCCAGCATTTT. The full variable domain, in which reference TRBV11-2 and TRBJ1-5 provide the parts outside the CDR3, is EAGVAQSPRYKIIEKRQSVAFWCNPISGHATLYWYQQILGQGPKLLIQFQNNGVVDDSQLPKDRFSAERLKGVDSTLKIQPAKLEDSAVYLCASSFRGYSDQPQHFGDGTRLSIL.

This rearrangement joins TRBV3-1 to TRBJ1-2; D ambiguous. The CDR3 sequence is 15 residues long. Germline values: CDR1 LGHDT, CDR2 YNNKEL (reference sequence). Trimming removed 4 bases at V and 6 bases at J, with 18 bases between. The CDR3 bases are TGTGCCAGCAGCCTATACGGTGGTGCATTGAATGGCTACACCTTC. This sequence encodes CASSLYGGALNGYTF. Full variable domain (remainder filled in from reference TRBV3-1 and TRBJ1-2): DTAVSQTPKYLVTQMGNDKSIKCEQNLGHDTMYWYKQDSKKFLKIMFSYNNKELIINETVPNRFSPKSPDKAHLNLHINSLELGDSAVYFCASSLYGGALNGYTFGSGTRLTVV.

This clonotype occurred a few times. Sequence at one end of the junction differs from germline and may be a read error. CDR3 sequence (DNA): TGTGCCACCAGTGAAGGTGCAGGGGGCTCCGACGAGCAGTACTTC. Translation: CATSEGAGGSDEQYF. The chain couples TRBV24-1 to TRBJ2-5; 8 bases agree with TRBD1. The DNA end is a closer match to TRBJ2-7, so the J assignment may be wrong. From germline, CDR1 is KGHDR and CDR2 SFDVKD. The CDR3 contains 15 residues.

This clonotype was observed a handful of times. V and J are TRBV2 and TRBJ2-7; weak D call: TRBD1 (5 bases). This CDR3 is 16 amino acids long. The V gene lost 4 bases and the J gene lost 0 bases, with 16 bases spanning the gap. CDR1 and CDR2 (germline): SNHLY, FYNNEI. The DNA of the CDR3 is TGTGCCAGCAGTGGATCGACAGTGAAGAACTCCTACGAGCAGTACTTC. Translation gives CASSGSTVKNSYEQYF. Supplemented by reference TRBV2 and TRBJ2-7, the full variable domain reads EPEVTQTPSHQVTQMGQEVILRCVPISNHLYFYWYRQILGQKVEFLVSFYNNEISEKSEIFDDQFSVERPDGSNFTLKIRSTKLEDSAMYFCASSGSTVKNSYEQYFGPGTRLTVT.

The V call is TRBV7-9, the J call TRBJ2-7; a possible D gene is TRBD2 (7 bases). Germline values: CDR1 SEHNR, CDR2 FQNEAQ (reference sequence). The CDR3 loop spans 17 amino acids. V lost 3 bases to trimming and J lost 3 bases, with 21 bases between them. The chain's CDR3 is CASSFFPGGRTLYEQYF. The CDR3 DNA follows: TGTGCCAGCAGCTTCTTCCCGGGGGGCCGAACGCTCTACGAGCAGTACTTC. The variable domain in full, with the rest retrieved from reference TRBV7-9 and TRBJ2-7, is DTGVSQNPRHKITKRGQNVTFRCDPISEHNRLYWYRQTLGQGPEFLTYFQNEAQLEKSRLLSDRFSAERPKGSFSTLEIQRTEQGDSAMYLCASSFFPGGRTLYEQYFGPGTRLTVT.

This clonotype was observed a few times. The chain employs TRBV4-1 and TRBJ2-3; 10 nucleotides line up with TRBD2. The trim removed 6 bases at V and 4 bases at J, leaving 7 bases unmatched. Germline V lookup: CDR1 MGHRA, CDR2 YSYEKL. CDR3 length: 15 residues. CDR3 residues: CASRPLAGAPDTQYF. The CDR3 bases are TGCGCCAGCAGACCGCTAGCGGGAGCCCCAGATACGCAGTATTTT.

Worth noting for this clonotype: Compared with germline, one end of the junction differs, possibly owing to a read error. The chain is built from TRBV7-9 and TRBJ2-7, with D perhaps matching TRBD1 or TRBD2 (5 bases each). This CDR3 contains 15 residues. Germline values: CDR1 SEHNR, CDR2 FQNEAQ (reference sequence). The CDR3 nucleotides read TGTGCCAACAGCCCAGCTCGAGGGACCTCCTACGAGCAGTACTTC. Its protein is CANSPARGTSYEQYF.

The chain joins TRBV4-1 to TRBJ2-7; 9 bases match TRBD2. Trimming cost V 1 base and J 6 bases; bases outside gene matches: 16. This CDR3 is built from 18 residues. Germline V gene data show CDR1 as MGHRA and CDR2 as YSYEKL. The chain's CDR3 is CASSQGVGSGRFVAEQYF. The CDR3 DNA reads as TGCGCCAGCAGCCAAGGGGTGGGTAGCGGGAGATTCGTAGCCGAGCAGTACTTC.

The chain's CDR3 is CASSQDLMGGVGQPQHF. DNA of the CDR3: TGCGCCAGCAGCCAAGATCTAATGGGAGGGGTCGGGCAGCCCCAGCATTTT. The genes are TRBV4-1 and TRBJ1-5, with D tentatively TRBD1 (5 bases). CDR1 is MGHRA and CDR2 is YSYEKL in the germline V gene. V was trimmed by 0 bases and J by 7 bases, leaving 19 bases between them. This CDR3 contains 17 residues.

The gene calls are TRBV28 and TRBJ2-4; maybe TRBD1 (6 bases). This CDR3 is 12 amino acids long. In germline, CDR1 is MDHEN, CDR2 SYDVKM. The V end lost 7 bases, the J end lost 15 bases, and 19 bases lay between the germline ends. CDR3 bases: TGTGCCAGCAACACTCTAGGGACACGGCCGTACTTC. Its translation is CASNTLGTRPYF.

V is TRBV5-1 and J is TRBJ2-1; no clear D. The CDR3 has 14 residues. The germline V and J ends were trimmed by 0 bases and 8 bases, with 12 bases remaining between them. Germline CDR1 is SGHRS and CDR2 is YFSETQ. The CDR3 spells CASSLEESLYEQFF. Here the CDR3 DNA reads TGCGCCAGCAGCTTGGAAGAGTCCCTTTATGAGCAGTTCTTC.

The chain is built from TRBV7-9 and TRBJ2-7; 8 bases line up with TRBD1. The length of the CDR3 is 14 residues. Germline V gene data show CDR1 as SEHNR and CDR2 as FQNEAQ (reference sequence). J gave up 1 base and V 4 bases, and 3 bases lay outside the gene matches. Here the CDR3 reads CASSYDRGSYEQYF. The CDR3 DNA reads TGTGCCAGCAGCTACGACAGGGGATCCTACGAGCAGTACTTC.

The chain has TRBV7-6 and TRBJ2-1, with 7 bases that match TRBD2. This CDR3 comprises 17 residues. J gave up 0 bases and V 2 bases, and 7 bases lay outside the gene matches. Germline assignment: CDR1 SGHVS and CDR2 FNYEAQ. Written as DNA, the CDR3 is TGTGCCAGCAGCTTAACCCCCACGGGAGGCTCCTACAATGAGCAGTTCTTC. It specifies CASSLTPTGGSYNEQFF.